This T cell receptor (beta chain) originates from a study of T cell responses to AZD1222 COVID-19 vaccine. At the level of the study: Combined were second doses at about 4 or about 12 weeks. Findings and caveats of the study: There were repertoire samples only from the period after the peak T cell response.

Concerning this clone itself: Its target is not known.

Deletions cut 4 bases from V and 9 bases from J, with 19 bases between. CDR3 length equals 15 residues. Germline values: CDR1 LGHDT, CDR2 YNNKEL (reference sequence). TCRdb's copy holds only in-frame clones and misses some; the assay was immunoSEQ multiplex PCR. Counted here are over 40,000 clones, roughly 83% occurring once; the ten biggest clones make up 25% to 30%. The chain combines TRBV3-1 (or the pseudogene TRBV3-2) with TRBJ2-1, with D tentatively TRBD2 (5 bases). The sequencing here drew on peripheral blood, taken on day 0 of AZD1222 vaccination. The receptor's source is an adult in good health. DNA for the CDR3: TGTGCCAGCAGCCCCGAGGAATCTAGCTTGGGTGAGCAGTTCTTC. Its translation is CASSPEESSLGEQFF.